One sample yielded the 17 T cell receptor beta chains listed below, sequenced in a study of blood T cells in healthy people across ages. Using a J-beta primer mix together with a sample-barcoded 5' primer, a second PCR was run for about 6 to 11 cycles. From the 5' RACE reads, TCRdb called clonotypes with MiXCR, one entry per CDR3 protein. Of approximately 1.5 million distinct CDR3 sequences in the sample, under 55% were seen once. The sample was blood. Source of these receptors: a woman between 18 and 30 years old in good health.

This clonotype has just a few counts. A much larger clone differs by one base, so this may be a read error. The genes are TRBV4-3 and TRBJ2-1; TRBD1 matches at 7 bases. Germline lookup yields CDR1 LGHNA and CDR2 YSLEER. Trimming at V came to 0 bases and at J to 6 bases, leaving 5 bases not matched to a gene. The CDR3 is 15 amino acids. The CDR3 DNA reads TGCGCCAGCAGCCAAGATGTGACAGGGAGCAATGAGCAGTTCTTC. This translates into CASSQDVTGSNEQFF.

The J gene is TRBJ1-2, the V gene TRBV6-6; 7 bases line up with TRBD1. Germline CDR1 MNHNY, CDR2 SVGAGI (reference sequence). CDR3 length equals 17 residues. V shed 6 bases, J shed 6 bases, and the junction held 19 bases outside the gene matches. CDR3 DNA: TGTGCCAGCAGCCTACTCATAAACAGGGGAACGGGGGATGGCTACACCTTC. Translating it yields CASSLLINRGTGDGYTF.

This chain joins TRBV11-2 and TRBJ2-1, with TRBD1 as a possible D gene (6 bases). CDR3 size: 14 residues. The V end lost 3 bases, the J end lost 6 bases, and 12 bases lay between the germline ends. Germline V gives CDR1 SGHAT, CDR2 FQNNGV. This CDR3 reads CASSFTGTINEQFF. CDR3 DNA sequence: TGTGCCAGCAGCTTCACCGGGACAATCAATGAGCAGTTCTTC.

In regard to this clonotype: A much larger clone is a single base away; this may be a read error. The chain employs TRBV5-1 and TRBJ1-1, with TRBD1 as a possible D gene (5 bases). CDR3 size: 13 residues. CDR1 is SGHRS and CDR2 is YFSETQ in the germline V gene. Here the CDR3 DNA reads TGCGTCAGCAGCGAGACAGTGAACACTGAAGCTTTCTTT. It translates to CVSSETVNTEAFF. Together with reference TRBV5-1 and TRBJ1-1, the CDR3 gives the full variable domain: KAGVTQTPRYLIKTRGQQVTLSCSPISGHRSVSWYQQTPGQGLQFLFEYFSETQRNKGNFPGRFSGRQFSNSRSEMNVSTLELGDSALYLCVSSETVNTEAFFGQGTRLTVV.

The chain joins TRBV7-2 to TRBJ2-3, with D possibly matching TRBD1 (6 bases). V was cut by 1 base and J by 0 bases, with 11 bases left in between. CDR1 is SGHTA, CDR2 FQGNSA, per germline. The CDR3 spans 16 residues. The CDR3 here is CASSLGGRASTDTQYF. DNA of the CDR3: TGTGCCAGCAGCTTAGGGGGGCGGGCTAGCACAGATACGCAGTATTTT.

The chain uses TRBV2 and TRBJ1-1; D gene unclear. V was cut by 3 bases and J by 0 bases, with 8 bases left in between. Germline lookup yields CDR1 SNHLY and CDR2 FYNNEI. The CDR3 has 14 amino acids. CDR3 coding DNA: TGTGCCAGCAGTGACGAGACCATGAACACTGAAGCTTTCTTT. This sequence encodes CASSDETMNTEAFF.

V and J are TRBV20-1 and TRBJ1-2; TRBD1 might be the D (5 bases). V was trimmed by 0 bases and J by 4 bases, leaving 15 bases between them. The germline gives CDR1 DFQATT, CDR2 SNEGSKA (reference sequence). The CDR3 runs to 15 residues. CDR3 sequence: CSARDRVRQGYGYTF. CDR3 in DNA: TGCAGTGCTAGAGATAGGGTGAGGCAGGGCTATGGCTACACCTTC.

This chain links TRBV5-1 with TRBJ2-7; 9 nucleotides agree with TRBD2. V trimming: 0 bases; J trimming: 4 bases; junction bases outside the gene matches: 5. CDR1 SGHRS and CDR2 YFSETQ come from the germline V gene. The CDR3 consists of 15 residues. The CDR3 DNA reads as TGCGCCAGCAGCTTGGTAGCGGGAGAATCGTACGAGCAGTACTTC. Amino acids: CASSLVAGESYEQYF.

CDR3 sequence reads: CASSDGGHTQYF. The CDR3 DNA sequence: TGTGCCAGCAGTGACGGGGGGCATACGCAGTATTTT. The chain couples TRBV25-1 to TRBJ2-3; D might be TRBD2 (7 bases). Germline V gives CDR1 MGHDK, CDR2 SYGVNS. The CDR3 contains 12 residues. The V end was cut by 3 bases, the J end by 7 bases, with 8 bases between.

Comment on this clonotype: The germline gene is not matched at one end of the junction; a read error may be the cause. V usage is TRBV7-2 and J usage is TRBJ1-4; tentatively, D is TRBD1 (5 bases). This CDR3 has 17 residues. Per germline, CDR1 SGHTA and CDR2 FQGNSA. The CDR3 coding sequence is TGTGCCGGCAGCTTAGTTCGGGGCGAGGGGACGAATGAAAAACTGTTTTTT. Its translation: CAGSLVRGEGTNEKLFF.

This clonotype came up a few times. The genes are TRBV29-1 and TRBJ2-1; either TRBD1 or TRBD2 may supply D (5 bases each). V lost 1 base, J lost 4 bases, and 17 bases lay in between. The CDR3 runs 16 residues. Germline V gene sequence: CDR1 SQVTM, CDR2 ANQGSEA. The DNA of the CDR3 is TGCAGCGTTGAAGTAGGGGACCGTACGATGTACAATGAGCAGTTCTTC. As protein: CSVEVGDRTMYNEQFF.

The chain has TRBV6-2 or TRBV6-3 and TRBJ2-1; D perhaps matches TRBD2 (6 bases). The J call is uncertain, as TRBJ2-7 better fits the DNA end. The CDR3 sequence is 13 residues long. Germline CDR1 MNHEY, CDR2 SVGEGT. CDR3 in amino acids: CASSGRQHNEQYF. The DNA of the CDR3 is TGTGCCAGCAGTGGGAGGCAGCACAATGAGCAGTACTTC.

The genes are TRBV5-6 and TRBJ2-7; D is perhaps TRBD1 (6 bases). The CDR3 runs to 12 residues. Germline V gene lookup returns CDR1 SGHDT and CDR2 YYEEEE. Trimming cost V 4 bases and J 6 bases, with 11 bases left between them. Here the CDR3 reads CASSPGVFEQYF. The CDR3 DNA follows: TGTGCCAGCAGCCCAGGGGTATTCGAGCAGTACTTC.

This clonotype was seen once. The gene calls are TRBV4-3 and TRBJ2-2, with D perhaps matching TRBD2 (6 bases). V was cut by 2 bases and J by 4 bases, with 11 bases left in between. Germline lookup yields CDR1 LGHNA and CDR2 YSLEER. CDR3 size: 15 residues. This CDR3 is CASSQRGDFTGELFF. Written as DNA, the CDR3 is TGCGCCAGCAGCCAACGCGGGGACTTCACCGGGGAGCTGTTTTTT.

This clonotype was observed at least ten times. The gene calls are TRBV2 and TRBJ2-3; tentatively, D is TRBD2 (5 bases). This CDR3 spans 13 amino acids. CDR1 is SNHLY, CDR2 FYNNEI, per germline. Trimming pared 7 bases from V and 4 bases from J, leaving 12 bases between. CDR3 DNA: TGTGCCAGCACCAGCTTGCGGGCAGATACGCAGTATTTT. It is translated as CASTSLRADTQYF.

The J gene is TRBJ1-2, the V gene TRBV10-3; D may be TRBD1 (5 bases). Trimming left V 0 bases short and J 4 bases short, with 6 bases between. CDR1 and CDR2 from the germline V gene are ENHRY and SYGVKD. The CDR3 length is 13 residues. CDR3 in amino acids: CAISESGGYGYTF. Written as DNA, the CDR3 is TGTGCCATCAGTGAGTCGGGGGGCTATGGCTACACCTTC.

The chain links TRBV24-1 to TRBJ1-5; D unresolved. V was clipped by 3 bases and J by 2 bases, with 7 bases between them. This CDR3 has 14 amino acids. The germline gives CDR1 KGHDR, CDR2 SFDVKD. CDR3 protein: CATSDANRNQPQHF. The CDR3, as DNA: TGTGCCACCAGTGATGCCAATCGCAATCAGCCCCAGCATTTT.